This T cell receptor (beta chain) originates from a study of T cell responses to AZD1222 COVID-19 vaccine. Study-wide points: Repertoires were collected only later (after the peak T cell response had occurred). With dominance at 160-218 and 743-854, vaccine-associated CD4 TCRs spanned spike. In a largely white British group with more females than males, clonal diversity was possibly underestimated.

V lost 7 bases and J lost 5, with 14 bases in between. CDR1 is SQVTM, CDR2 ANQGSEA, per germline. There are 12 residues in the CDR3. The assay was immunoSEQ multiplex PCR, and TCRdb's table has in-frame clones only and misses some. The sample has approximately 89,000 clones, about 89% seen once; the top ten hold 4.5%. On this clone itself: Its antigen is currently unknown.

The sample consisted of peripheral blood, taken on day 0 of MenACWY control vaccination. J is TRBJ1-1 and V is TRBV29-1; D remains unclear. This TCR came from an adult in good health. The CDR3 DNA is TGCAGCGGGGTGACGGGTAGGACTGAAGCTTTCTTT. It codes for CSGVTGRTEAFF.